This T cell receptor beta chain was recorded in a study of Graves' ophthalmopathy and Graves' hyperthyroidism. Overall study findings and caveats: Ophthalmopathy versus stable hyperthyroidism: 13-signature model gave around 86% sensitivity, 81.08% specificity.

V lost 5 bases, J lost 2 bases, and 12 bases lay in between. This CDR3 comprises 14 residues. The germline CDR1 and CDR2 sequences are LNHDA and SQIVND (reference sequence). RNA transcripts served as template for amplifying TCR beta CDR3 sequences. The first-round RT-PCR employed HTBI primers together with the Qiagen OneStep RT-PCR kit. A multiplex PCR was then performed as the second round. TCRdb fed the multiplex PCR reads into MiXCR, producing one record per CDR3 protein. The table has 400,000 to 500,000 distinct CDR3 sequences, 20% to 25% seen once. Hyperthyroidism is called stable when no ophthalmopathy develops within 18 months of follow-up. Excluded: other autoimmune disease, uncontrolled infection, pregnancy or lactation. This clonotype appeared many times. Its antigen is unidentified.

Material for sequencing was peripheral blood. V and J are TRBV19 and TRBJ2-5; no reliable D call. The TCR sequence derives from a woman aged 18-30 years with stable Graves' hyperthyroidism. Here the CDR3 DNA reads TGTGCCAGTAGTCAGATTCTGGGGCAAGAGACCCAGTACTTC. This gives the protein CASSQILGQETQYF.